The 24 T cell receptor beta chains below were found in one sample sequenced in a study of long-term antiretroviral therapy in people with HIV. Investigators performed immunoSEQ version v3.0 at survey level. The data were produced by immunoSEQ multiplex PCR, yet TCRdb's version contains in-frame clones alone and is incomplete. Of tens of thousands of clones detected, about four fifths appear once; the ten largest clones hold 5.6%. Specimen: unsorted PBMCs, collected 0.7 years before starting antiretroviral therapy. Every receptor here comes from a man under 40 with HIV.

This rearrangement joins TRBV6-5 to TRBJ1-6, with D perhaps TRBD1 (5 bases). V was pared by 5 bases and J by 8 bases, with 16 bases between. Germline V gene data show CDR1 as MNHEY and CDR2 as SVGAGI. This CDR3 contains 15 residues. The CDR3: CASSARGVMDSPLHF. CDR3 coding DNA: TGTGCCAGCAGTGCCCGGGGGGTAATGGATTCACCCCTCCACTTT.

The V call is TRBV5-1, the J call TRBJ2-7; no clear D gene. This CDR3 is 13 amino acids long. Germline CDR1 SGHRS, CDR2 YFSETQ. Between the trimmed V and J ends, which lost 0 bases and 0 bases, there was a span of 4 bases. In nucleotides, the CDR3 is TGCGCCAGCAGCTTGGTAAGCTCCTACGAGCAGTACTTC. It is translated as CASSLVSSYEQYF.

The chain couples TRBV27 to TRBJ2-1; the D is unclear. The CDR3 runs 14 residues. Trimming pared 2 bases from V and 1 base from J, leaving 6 bases between. Germline lookup yields CDR1 MNHEY and CDR2 SMNVEV (reference sequence). The CDR3 sequence: CASSLAESYNEQFF. The CDR3 DNA is TGTGCCAGCAGTTTAGCTGAGTCCTACAATGAGCAGTTCTTC.

The chain is built from TRBV7-8 and TRBJ2-5, with 13 bases aligning to TRBD2. With 5 bases clipped from V and 3 bases from J, the junction kept 3 bases outside the gene matches. CDR1 SGHVS and CDR2 FQNEAQ come from the germline V gene. The CDR3 runs to 15 residues. The CDR3 region is CASSPGLAGKETQYF. DNA of the CDR3: TGTGCCAGCAGCCCGGGACTAGCGGGAAAAGAGACCCAGTACTTC. The full variable domain, in which reference TRBV7-8 and TRBJ2-5 provide the parts outside the CDR3, is GAGVSQSPRYKVAKRGQDVALRCDPISGHVSLFWYQQALGQGPEFLTYFQNEAQLDKSGLPSDRFFAERPEGSVSTLKIQRTQQEDSAVYLCASSPGLAGKETQYFGPGTRLLVL.

CDR3 in amino acids: CASSLGLAGPDTQYF. The CDR3 DNA reads TGTGCCAGCAGCTTAGGACTAGCGGGGCCGGATACGCAGTATTTT. The rearrangement joins TRBV11-3 to TRBJ2-3; the match to TRBD2 covers 11 bases. Germline loops: CDR1 SGHNT, CDR2 YENEEA. The ends lost 1 base at V and 6 bases at J; junction bases unmatched: 3. The CDR3 is 15 residues long.

The chain links TRBV19 to TRBJ2-1; TRBD2 aligns across 8 bases. CDR1 and CDR2 from the germline V gene are LNHDA and SQIVND (reference sequence). V was pared by 3 bases and J by 7 bases, with 8 bases of the junction left unmatched. The CDR3 runs 15 residues. The CDR3 protein is CASSIVSTGGNEQFF. The CDR3 bases are TGTGCCAGTAGTATTGTTAGTACGGGGGGGAATGAGCAGTTCTTC.

This rearrangement joins TRBV23-1 to TRBJ1-6; D ambiguous. TRBV23-1 falls under the ORF class, with uncertain function. This CDR3 is 16 amino acids long. Trimming pared 0 bases from V and 5 bases from J, leaving 11 bases between. The CDR3 sequence is CASSQSGTNHNSPLHF. CDR3 nucleotides: TGCGCCAGCAGTCAATCGGGCACCAACCATAATTCACCCCTCCACTTT.

V is TRBV27 and J is TRBJ2-1; D ambiguous. Trimming cost V 1 base and J 6 bases, with 10 bases left between them. Germline V CDR1 and CDR2: MNHEY, SMNVEV (reference sequence). The CDR3 consists of 14 residues. The chain's CDR3 is CASSLFPPSNEQFF. In DNA form, the CDR3 reads TGTGCCAGCAGTTTATTCCCCCCATCCAATGAGCAGTTCTTC.

This chain connects TRBV19 to TRBJ1-1; 8 bases align to TRBD1. This CDR3 is built from 14 residues. Germline trimming cut 5 bases from V and 4 bases from J; bases unmatched to any gene: 6. Germline CDR1 LNHDA, CDR2 SQIVND (reference sequence). The CDR3 here is CASSVGQGFTEAFF. The CDR3 region has the DNA TGTGCCAGTAGTGTCGGACAGGGATTCACTGAAGCTTTCTTT.

CDR3 bases: TGTGCCAGCAGCCGGATAGGGTCCCTACAGGATTCACCCCTCCACTTT. This gives the protein CASSRIGSLQDSPLHF. V and J are TRBV25-1 and TRBJ1-6; perhaps TRBD1 as D (5 bases). This CDR3 spans 16 amino acids. V was shortened by 6 bases and J by 8 bases, with 20 bases between the two germline ends. Germline-derived CDR1 and CDR2 are MGHDK and SYGVNS.

The chain couples TRBV6-4 to TRBJ2-3; D is undetermined. Trimming cost V 2 bases and J 0 bases, with 6 bases left between them. The CDR3 sequence is 14 residues long. Germline-derived CDR1 and CDR2 are MRHNA and SNTAGT. CDR3 protein: CASSDGPSTDTQYF. The CDR3 DNA follows: TGTGCCAGCAGTGACGGACCAAGCACAGATACGCAGTATTTT.

V gene TRBV14 combines with J gene TRBJ2-3; perhaps TRBD2 as D (6 bases). The CDR3 covers 13 residues. V lost 3 bases and J 6 bases, leaving 10 bases between the germline ends. CDR1 and CDR2 from the germline V gene are SGHDN and FVKESK. In DNA form, the CDR3 reads TGTGCCAGCAGCCAGGGGACTTGGGATACGCAGTATTTT. This encodes CASSQGTWDTQYF.

The chain couples TRBV6-4 to TRBJ2-2; 8 bases map to TRBD1. J lost 7 bases, V lost 6 bases, and 16 bases had no gene match. The CDR3 is 17 amino acids. Germline V gene lookup returns CDR1 MRHNA and CDR2 SNTAGT. CDR3 loop: CASSPQGGSLVGGELFF. The CDR3 nucleotides read TGTGCCAGCAGCCCACAGGGGGGAAGCCTCGTAGGCGGGGAGCTGTTTTTT.

This chain connects TRBV5-6 to TRBJ2-7; TRBD2 aligns across 7 bases. The germline V gene has CDR1 SGHDT and CDR2 YYEEEE. The V and J ends lost 4 bases and 0 bases, in that order; junction bases with no gene match: 10. This CDR3 is built from 16 residues. The CDR3 here is CASSLSSGPYSYEQYF. The CDR3 nucleotides are TGTGCCAGCAGCCTTTCTAGCGGCCCCTACTCCTACGAGCAGTACTTC.

The CDR3 nucleotides read TGTGCCAGCAGCTGGGTCGAGATCTACGAGCAGTACTTC. As protein: CASSWVEIYEQYF. The chain couples TRBV7-3 to TRBJ2-7; D uncertain. Per germline, CDR1 SGHTA and CDR2 FQGTGA. The CDR3 sequence is 13 residues long. Trimming shortened V by 4 bases and J by 3 bases, and 10 bases separated the two germline ends.

This clone was seen only once. This rearrangement joins TRBV9 to TRBJ1-2; the D gene is possibly TRBD1 (5 bases). V shed 4 bases and J shed 8 bases, with 15 bases lying between them. This CDR3 is built from 13 residues. Germline V gene data show CDR1 as SGDLS and CDR2 as YYNGEE. CDR3 in DNA: TGTGCCAGCAGCCCTCCCAGGAGGGACGGCTACACCTTC. Its translation: CASSPPRRDGYTF.

This chain connects TRBV30 to TRBJ1-1; a weak D match, TRBD1 (6 bases). Trimming shortened V by 7 bases and J by 3 bases, and 9 bases separated the two germline ends. Germline V lookup: CDR1 GTSNPN, CDR2 SVGIG (reference sequence). The CDR3 sequence is 11 residues long. The CDR3 DNA reads as TGTGCCTCAGGGGCGTACACTGAAGCTTTCTTT. Encoded protein: CASGAYTEAFF.

The genes are TRBV28 and TRBJ2-6, with a tentative D call TRBD1 (5 bases). Germline loops: CDR1 MDHEN, CDR2 SYDVKM. Deletions cut 7 bases from V and 4 bases from J, with 26 bases between. CDR3 length equals 19 residues. The CDR3 is CASTPTSAGQLPGANVLTF. CDR3 nucleotide sequence: TGTGCCAGCACCCCAACCTCGGCCGGACAATTGCCCGGGGCCAACGTCCTGACTTTC.

The J gene is TRBJ2-2, the V gene TRBV27, with unresolved D. CDR3 size: 14 residues. Trimming took 2 bases from V and 2 from J, leaving 6 bases between them. Germline V gives CDR1 MNHEY, CDR2 SMNVEV (reference sequence). CDR3 amino acids: CASSLTVNTGELFF. DNA of the CDR3: TGTGCCAGCAGTTTAACAGTTAACACCGGGGAGCTGTTTTTT.

This chain connects TRBV5-6 to TRBJ1-4, with D maybe TRBD1 (5 bases). V dropped 1 base and J dropped 7 bases, with 17 bases sitting between them. The CDR3 loop spans 16 amino acids. In germline, CDR1 is SGHDT, CDR2 YYEEEE. CDR3 in DNA: TGTGCCAGCAGCTTGTTCGGGGGTGCTTGGTCTGAAAAACTGTTTTTT. It yields the protein CASSLFGGAWSEKLFF.

The rearrangement uses TRBV19 and TRBJ1-5; tentative D call: TRBD1 (6 bases). CDR1 is LNHDA, CDR2 SQIVND, per germline (reference sequence). V was trimmed by 3 bases and J by 0 bases, leaving 9 bases between them. The CDR3 spans 15 residues. The CDR3 DNA reads as TGTGCCAGTAGTATGAGGGGGAGTAGCAATCAGCCCCAGCATTTT. Translating gives CASSMRGSSNQPQHF.

This chain links TRBV14 with TRBJ1-4; no definite D call. The CDR3 consists of 15 residues. The germline V gene has CDR1 SGHDN and CDR2 FVKESK. The V and J ends lost 1 base and 3 bases respectively, with 9 bases between them. CDR3 DNA: TGTGCCAGCAGCCAAGTCCCAAGGGCTAATGAAAAACTGTTTTTT. This codes for CASSQVPRANEKLFF.

The chain links TRBV5-6 to TRBJ2-2; 9 bases align to TRBD2. Germline CDR1 is SGHDT and CDR2 is YYEEEE. The CDR3 is 18 amino acids. The V segment lost 0 bases and the J segment 3 bases; nucleotides outside the gene matches: 9. In DNA form, the CDR3 reads TGTGCCAGCAGCTTGGTTATTAGCGGGAGCTGGGACACCGGGGAGCTGTTTTTT. Translation gives CASSLVISGSWDTGELFF. Drawing the rest from reference TRBV5-6 and TRBJ2-2, the complete variable domain is DAGVTQSPTHLIKTRGQQVTLRCSPKSGHDTVSWYQQALGQGPQFIFQYYEEEERQRGNFPDRFSGHQFPNYSSELNVNALLLGDSALYLCASSLVISGSWDTGELFFGEGSRLTVL.

The table lists this clone with a count of one. The rearrangement links TRBV5-1 to TRBJ2-3; the D gene is possibly TRBD2 (5 bases). The V gene lost 2 bases and the J gene lost 1 base, with 11 bases spanning the gap. CDR3 length: 15 residues. Germline V gene data show CDR1 as SGHRS and CDR2 as YFSETQ. As DNA, the CDR3 is TGCGCCAGCAGCTTACGGGGTATGGGCACAGATACGCAGTATTTT. It codes for CASSLRGMGTDTQYF. The variable domain in full, with the rest retrieved from reference TRBV5-1 and TRBJ2-3, is KAGVTQTPRYLIKTRGQQVTLSCSPISGHRSVSWYQQTPGQGLQFLFEYFSETQRNKGNFPGRFSGRQFSNSRSEMNVSTLELGDSALYLCASSLRGMGTDTQYFGPGTRLTVL.